The clone carrying this TCR beta chain was counted between two and nine times. Distinct nucleotide sequences in the sample also encode this CDR3. Treatment: randomized to nivolumab then ipilimumab (arm A) or the reverse (arm B). Patients had received no earlier DNA-damaging chemotherapy. Sorted cells were live CD3+CD8+, lacking CD19 and CD56, from PBMCs. Assay used: immunoSEQ multiplex PCR; TCRdb lists only in-frame clones, some missing. The sample lists under 20,000 clones; approximately 74% were seen once. This sample is drawn from a study of sequential checkpoint blockade in melanoma. Study-level information: First-line arms were nivolumab then ipilimumab, or the reverse, randomized 1:1. Each arm's sequence ended with maintenance nivolumab.

This CDR3 has 12 residues. Trimming stripped 5 bases from V and 4 bases from J, with 5 bases between. Germline CDR1 and CDR2: SGHTA and FQGNSA. The input for sequencing was CD8+ T cells sorted from blood (inferred from file names), taken from a patient given nivolumab and ipilimumab in sequence. The receptor's source is a human donor with melanoma. The chain combines TRBV7-2 with TRBJ2-2; D call uncertain. In DNA form, the CDR3 reads TGTGCCAGCAGCCCCAGCACCGGGGAGCTGTTTTTT. Protein sequence: CASSPSTGELFF.